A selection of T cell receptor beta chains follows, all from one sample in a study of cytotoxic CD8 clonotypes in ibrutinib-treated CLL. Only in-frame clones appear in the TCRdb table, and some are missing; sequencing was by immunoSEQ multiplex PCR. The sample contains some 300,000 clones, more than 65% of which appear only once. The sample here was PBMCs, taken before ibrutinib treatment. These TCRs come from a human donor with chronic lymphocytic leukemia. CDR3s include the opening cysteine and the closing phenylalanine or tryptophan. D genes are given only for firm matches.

CASSVQGRGTEAFF,TRBV19,TRBJ1-1,14,TRBD1
CASSLGLYQETQYF,TRBV5-1,TRBJ2-5,14,.
CATRATNEKLFF,TRBV10-3,TRBJ1-4,12,.
CASSFNTGELFF,TRBV7-9,TRBJ2-2,12,.
CATSRRRDISNYEQYF,TRBV15,TRBJ2-7,16,.
CASSFSMTVKGEQFF,TRBV7-9,TRBJ2-1,15,.
CAWSLAGNTGELFF,TRBV30,TRBJ2-2,14,.
CASSQSRILTGTGGQETQYF,TRBV14,TRBJ2-5,20,TRBD1
CASRGLAGGETQYF,TRBV4-1,TRBJ2-5,14,TRBD2
CASSLGQAYYEQYF,TRBV6-1,TRBJ2-7,14,TRBD1